This T cell receptor (beta chain) stems from a study of blood T cell repertoires in COVID-19. Study-wide context: From the United States, Italy and Spain came samples of acute and convalescent COVID-19. Nucleic acid was either cDNA or gDNA, and it came from T cells, B-cell-depleted T cells, or PBMCs.

In the study's own analysis: Estimates of nucleated cell counts were drawn from the amplification of reference gene primers. Some clones are missing from TCRdb's copy, which holds only in-frame ones; the method was immunoSEQ multiplex PCR. V, J and clone size derive from that table, while D and trimming were established from the DNA sequence. The repertoire holds over 60,000 clones, with approximately 84% as singletons. Followed longitudinally, the Seattle patients had been enrolled during active infection. The source material was peripheral blood. The origin of this receptor is a middle-aged man with COVID-19, enrolled during active disease.

For the CDR3, the DNA is TGTGCCAGCAGTGCAAGTCTAACAGGGTTTCTTAGGTTCCGGGGGACCCAGTACTTC. Translation: CASSASLTGFLRFRGTQYF. The V call is TRBV27, the J call TRBJ2-5; D is possibly TRBD1 (6 bases). The CDR3 has 19 residues. Germline CDR1 is MNHEY and CDR2 is SMNVEV (reference sequence). V was clipped by 5 bases and J by 7 bases, with 32 bases between them.